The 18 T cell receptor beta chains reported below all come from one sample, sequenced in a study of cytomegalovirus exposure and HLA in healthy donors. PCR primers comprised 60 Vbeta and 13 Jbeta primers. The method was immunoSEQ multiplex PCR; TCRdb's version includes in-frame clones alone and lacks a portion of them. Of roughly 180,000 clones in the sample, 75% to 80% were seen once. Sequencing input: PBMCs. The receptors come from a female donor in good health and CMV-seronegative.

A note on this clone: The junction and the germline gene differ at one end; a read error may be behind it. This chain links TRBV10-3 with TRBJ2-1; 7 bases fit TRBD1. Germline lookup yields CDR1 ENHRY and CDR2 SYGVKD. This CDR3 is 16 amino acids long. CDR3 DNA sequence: TGTGCCCTCAGTGATGTCGGGACAGCGCCTGACAATGAGCAGTTCTTC. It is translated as CALSDVGTAPDNEQFF.

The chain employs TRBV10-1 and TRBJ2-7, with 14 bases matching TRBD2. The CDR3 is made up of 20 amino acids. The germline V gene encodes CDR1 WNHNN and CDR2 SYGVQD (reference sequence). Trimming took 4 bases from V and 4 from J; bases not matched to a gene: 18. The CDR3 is CASSGGQSTSGRAVGYEQYF. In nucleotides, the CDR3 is TGCGCCAGCAGTGGGGGACAGTCGACTAGCGGGAGGGCCGTGGGATACGAGCAGTACTTC.

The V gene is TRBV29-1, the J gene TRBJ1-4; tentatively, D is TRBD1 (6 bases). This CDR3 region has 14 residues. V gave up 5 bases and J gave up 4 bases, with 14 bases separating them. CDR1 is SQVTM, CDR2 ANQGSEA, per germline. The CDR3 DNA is TGCAGCGTTAGAAAACAGGGCGTTAATGAAAAACTGTTTTTT. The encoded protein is CSVRKQGVNEKLFF.

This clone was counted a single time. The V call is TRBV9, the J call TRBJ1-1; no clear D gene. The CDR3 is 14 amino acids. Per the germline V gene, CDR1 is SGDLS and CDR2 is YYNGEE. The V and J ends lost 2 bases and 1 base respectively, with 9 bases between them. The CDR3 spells CASSVNSQNTEAFF. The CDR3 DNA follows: TGTGCCAGCAGCGTTAACAGCCAGAACACTGAAGCTTTCTTT.

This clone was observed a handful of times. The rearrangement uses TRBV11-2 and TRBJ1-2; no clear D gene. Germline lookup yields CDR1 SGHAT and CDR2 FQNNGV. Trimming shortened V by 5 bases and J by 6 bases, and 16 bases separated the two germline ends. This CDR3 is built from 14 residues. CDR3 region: CASSPLEARNGYTF. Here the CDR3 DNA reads TGTGCCAGCAGCCCCTTAGAGGCAAGGAATGGCTACACCTTC.

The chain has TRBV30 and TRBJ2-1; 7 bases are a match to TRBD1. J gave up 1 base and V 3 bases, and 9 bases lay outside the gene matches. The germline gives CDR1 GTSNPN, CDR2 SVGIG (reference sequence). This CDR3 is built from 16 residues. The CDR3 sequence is CAWRQRQGVSYNEQFF. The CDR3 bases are TGTGCCTGGAGGCAACGTCAGGGGGTGTCCTACAATGAGCAGTTCTTC.

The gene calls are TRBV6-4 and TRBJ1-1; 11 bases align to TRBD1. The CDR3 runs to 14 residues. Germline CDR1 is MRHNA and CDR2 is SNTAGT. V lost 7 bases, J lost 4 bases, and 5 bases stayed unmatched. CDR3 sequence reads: CASKQGTGGTEAFF. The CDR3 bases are TGTGCCAGCAAGCAGGGGACAGGGGGCACTGAAGCTTTCTTT.

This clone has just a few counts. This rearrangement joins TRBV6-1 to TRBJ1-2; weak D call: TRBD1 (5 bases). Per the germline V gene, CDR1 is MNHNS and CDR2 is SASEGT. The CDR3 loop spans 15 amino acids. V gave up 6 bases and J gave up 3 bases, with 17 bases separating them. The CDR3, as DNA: TGTGCCAGCAGCGGCGGAACAGGAACTTACTATGGCTACACCTTC. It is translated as CASSGGTGTYYGYTF.

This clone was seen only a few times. Here the CDR3 DNA reads TGTGCCAGCAGGCTCGGGGGAGGCCAAGAGACCCAGTACTTC. Protein sequence: CASRLGGGQETQYF. The rearrangement joins TRBV2 to TRBJ2-5; possible D gene TRBD2, 6 bases. Trimming cost V 6 bases and J 1 base, with 12 bases left between them. The V gene's germline CDR1 is SNHLY and CDR2 FYNNEI. The length of the CDR3 is 14 residues.

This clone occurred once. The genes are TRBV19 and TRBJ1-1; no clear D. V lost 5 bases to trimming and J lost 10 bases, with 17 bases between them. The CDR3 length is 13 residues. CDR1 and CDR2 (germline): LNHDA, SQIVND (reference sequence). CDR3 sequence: CASSEGLGVRAFF. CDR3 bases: TGTGCCAGTAGTGAAGGTTTGGGAGTACGAGCTTTCTTT.

The chain's CDR3 is CASSLETSRTGELFF. The CDR3 DNA follows: TGCGCCAGCAGCTTGGAGACTAGCCGGACCGGGGAGCTGTTTTTT. V and J are TRBV5-1 and TRBJ2-2; 7 positions agree with TRBD2. Germline CDR1 and CDR2: SGHRS and YFSETQ. The CDR3 length is 15 residues. V dropped 0 bases and J dropped 5; count of bases not matched to a gene: 4.

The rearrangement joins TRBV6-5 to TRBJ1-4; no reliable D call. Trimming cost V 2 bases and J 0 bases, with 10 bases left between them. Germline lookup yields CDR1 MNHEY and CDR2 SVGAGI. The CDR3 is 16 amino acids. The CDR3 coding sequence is TGTGCCAGCAGTTACGAGATTTCCACAACTAATGAAAAACTGTTTTTT. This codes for CASSYEISTTNEKLFF.

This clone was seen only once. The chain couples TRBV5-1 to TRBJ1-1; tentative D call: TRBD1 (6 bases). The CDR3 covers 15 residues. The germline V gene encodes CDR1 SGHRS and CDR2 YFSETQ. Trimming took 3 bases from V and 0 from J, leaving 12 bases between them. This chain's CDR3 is CASSSVQGLNTEAFF. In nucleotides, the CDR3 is TGCGCCAGCAGCTCGGTACAGGGTCTGAACACTGAAGCTTTCTTT.

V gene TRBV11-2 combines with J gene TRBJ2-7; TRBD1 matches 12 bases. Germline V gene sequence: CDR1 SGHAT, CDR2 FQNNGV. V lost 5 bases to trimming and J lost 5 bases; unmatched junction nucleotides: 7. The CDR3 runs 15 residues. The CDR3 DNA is TGTGCCAGCAGCAAAGGGACAGGGGGCAACCACGAGCAGTACTTC. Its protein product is CASSKGTGGNHEQYF.

The CDR3 loop reads CASSRDRGSYEQYF. The DNA of the CDR3 is TGTGCCAGCAGCCGGGACAGGGGCTCCTACGAGCAGTACTTC. The chain is built from TRBV5-5 and TRBJ2-7; 10 nucleotides agree with TRBD1. This CDR3 is 14 amino acids long. Germline values: CDR1 SGHKS, CDR2 YYEKEE (reference sequence). The V gene end was trimmed by 4 bases and the J gene end by 0 bases; junction bases not matched to a gene: 1. Full variable domain (outside the CDR3, taken from reference TRBV5-5 and TRBJ2-7): DAGVTQSPTHLIKTRGQQVTLRCSPISGHKSVSWYQQVLGQGPQFIFQYYEKEERGRGNFPDRFSARQFPNYSSELNVNALLLGDSALYLCASSRDRGSYEQYFGPGTRLTVT.

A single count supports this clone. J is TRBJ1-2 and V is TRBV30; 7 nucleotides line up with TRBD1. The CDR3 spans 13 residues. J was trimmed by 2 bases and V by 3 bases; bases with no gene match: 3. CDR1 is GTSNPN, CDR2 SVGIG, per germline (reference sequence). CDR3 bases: TGTGCCTGGAGCCTACAGGGGAACTATGGCTACACCTTC. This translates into CAWSLQGNYGYTF.

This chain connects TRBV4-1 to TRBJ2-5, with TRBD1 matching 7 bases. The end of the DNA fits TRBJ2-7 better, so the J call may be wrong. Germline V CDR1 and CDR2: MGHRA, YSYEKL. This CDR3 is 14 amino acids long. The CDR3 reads CASSQDGQVFEQYF. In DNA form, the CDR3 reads TGCGCCAGCAGCCAAGATGGACAGGTCTTCGAGCAGTACTTC.

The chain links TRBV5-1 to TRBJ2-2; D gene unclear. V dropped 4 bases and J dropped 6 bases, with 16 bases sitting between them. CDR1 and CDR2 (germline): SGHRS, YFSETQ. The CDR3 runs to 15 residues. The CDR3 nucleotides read TGCGCCAGCAGCCTCGATCTTACGGTGGCCGGGGAGCTGTTTTTT. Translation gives CASSLDLTVAGELFF.